The next 12 T cell receptor beta chains were all read from a single sample in a study of regulatory T cells in long-lasting Graves disease. Time point in this sample: persistent/refractory GD, antithyroid drugs over 5 years with positive TRAb. Scientists built the TCR library using RNA that was extracted from PBMCs. With iRepertoire HTBI primers and Arm-PCR of CDR3 regions, TCR beta libraries were built. TCRdb fed the multiplex PCR reads into MiXCR, producing one record per CDR3 protein. Of over 450,000 distinct CDR3 sequences in the sample, around a fifth were seen once. The sequenced sample was peripheral blood mononuclear cells (PBMCs), obtained when the disease was refractory, from a patient treated with antithyroid drugs. The receptors originated from a female donor with Graves disease.

This clonotype showed up just a few times. The chain combines TRBV5-8 with TRBJ1-3; the D gene is possibly TRBD1 (6 bases). Germline-derived CDR1 and CDR2 are SGHTS and YDEGEE. V gave up 2 bases and J gave up 4 bases, with 10 bases separating them. The CDR3 runs 14 residues. CDR3 residues: CASSFQGLGNTIYF. In nucleotides, the CDR3 is TGTGCCAGCAGCTTTCAGGGGCTCGGAAACACCATATATTTT.

With respect to this clonotype: This sequence may be a read error, since a much larger clone differs from it by one base. This chain joins TRBV27 and TRBJ1-5, with D uncertain. CDR1 and CDR2 from the germline V gene are MNHEY and SMNVEV (reference sequence). This CDR3 has 12 amino acids. CDR3 nucleotides: TGTGCCGGCAGGAGGGTGGTCCAGCCCCAGCATTTT. Translating gives CAGRRVVQPQHF.

In its sample, this clonotype was seen a few times. The chain has TRBV11-1 and TRBJ2-3, with a possible D match to TRBD1 (6 bases). The V end was cut by 4 bases, the J end by 8 bases, with 16 bases between. The CDR3 is 14 amino acids. Germline V gene sequence: CDR1 SGHAT, CDR2 FQDESV (reference sequence). CDR3 amino acids: CASSSATGMVTQYF. As DNA, the CDR3 is TGTGCCAGCAGCTCCGCTACAGGGATGGTTACGCAGTATTTT.

This clonotype occurred many times. The chain employs TRBV12-3 or TRBV12-4 and TRBJ1-5, with a tentative D call TRBD1 (5 bases). The ends were cut back, 8 bases at V and 7 bases at J, with 12 bases in the middle. CDR3 length equals 12 residues. Here the CDR3 reads CASRYGGQPQHF. CDR3 bases: TGTGCCAGCCGATACGGGGGACAGCCCCAGCATTTT.

This clonotype was counted at least ten times. The chain has TRBV6-1 and TRBJ1-5, with 9 nucleotides matching TRBD1. Losses at the gene ends were 10 bases for V and 7 bases for J; bases not matched to a gene: 23. This CDR3 region has 18 residues. Germline V gives CDR1 MNHNS, CDR2 SASEGT. The chain's CDR3 is CATALQPPGTGTGQPQHF. The CDR3 nucleotides are TGTGCCACCGCCTTACAGCCCCCCGGGACAGGGACGGGCCAGCCCCAGCATTTT.

This clonotype came up many times. The chain combines TRBV20-1 with TRBJ1-2, with D unresolved. CDR1 DFQATT and CDR2 SNEGSKA come from the germline V gene (reference sequence). The CDR3 runs to 12 residues. Trimming shortened V by 3 bases and J by 6 bases, and 11 bases separated the two germline ends. CDR3 coding DNA: TGCAGTGCTAGCTCGCCGCCCAATGGCTACACCTTC. Protein sequence: CSASSPPNGYTF.

This clonotype was seen a single time. This rearrangement joins TRBV5-1 to TRBJ2-2; 7 positions match TRBD2. The germline gives CDR1 SGHRS, CDR2 YFSETQ. This CDR3 has 16 residues. J gave up 5 bases and V 2 bases, and 9 bases lay outside the gene matches. For the CDR3, the DNA is TGCGCCAGCAGCTTATTTGGTCTAGCGGAGACCGGGGAGCTGTTTTTT. Translating it yields CASSLFGLAETGELFF.

The J gene is TRBJ1-5, the V gene TRBV7-8; D unclear. Germline V gene data show CDR1 as SGHVS and CDR2 as FQNEAQ. V was clipped by 4 bases and J by 8 bases, with 15 bases between them. CDR3 size: 14 residues. CDR3 nucleotide sequence: TGTGCCAGCAGCTCATTGAACACCGGCAAGCCCCAGCATTTT. As protein: CASSSLNTGKPQHF. The full variable domain, its missing parts supplied by reference TRBV7-8 and TRBJ1-5, is GAGVSQSPRYKVAKRGQDVALRCDPISGHVSLFWYQQALGQGPEFLTYFQNEAQLDKSGLPSDRFFAERPEGSVSTLKIQRTQQEDSAVYLCASSSLNTGKPQHFGDGTRLSIL.

The gene calls are TRBV9 and TRBJ2-4; 14 positions match TRBD2. V lost 4 bases, J lost 2 bases, and 8 bases stayed unmatched. The CDR3 sequence is 18 residues long. Germline V gives CDR1 SGDLS, CDR2 YYNGEE. Here the CDR3 DNA reads TGTGCCAGCAGCTCTGGACTAGCGGGGGGTTTGACCAAAAACATTCAGTACTTC. It yields the protein CASSSGLAGGLTKNIQYF.

The chain uses TRBV20-1 and TRBJ2-3; 11 bases line up with TRBD2. J lost 7 bases, V lost 3 bases, and 6 bases had no gene match. Germline V CDR1 and CDR2: DFQATT, SNEGSKA (reference sequence). The CDR3 consists of 14 residues. The CDR3 region is CSASSTSGAYTQYF. Here the CDR3 DNA reads TGCAGTGCTAGCTCGACTAGCGGGGCATATACGCAGTATTTT.

Only a few counts were recorded for this clonotype. V usage is TRBV3-1 and J usage is TRBJ2-5; TRBD2 matches 11 bases. Trimming removed 1 base from V and 3 bases from J; junction bases left unmatched: 7. This CDR3 is 17 amino acids long. Germline V gene data show CDR1 as LGHDT and CDR2 as YNNKEL (reference sequence). CDR3 protein: CASSQGQETSGEETQYF. CDR3 DNA sequence: TGTGCCAGCAGCCAAGGTCAGGAGACTAGCGGGGAAGAGACCCAGTACTTC.

This clonotype has only a few counts. The rearrangement links TRBV11-2 to TRBJ2-7; 9 bases agree with TRBD1. There are 18 residues in the CDR3. The ends lost 0 bases at V and 3 bases at J; junction bases unmatched: 12. Germline V lookup: CDR1 SGHAT, CDR2 FQNNGV. The CDR3 region is CASSLEPGGQGELYEQYF. DNA for the CDR3: TGTGCCAGCAGCTTAGAGCCGGGGGGACAGGGAGAACTCTACGAGCAGTACTTC.